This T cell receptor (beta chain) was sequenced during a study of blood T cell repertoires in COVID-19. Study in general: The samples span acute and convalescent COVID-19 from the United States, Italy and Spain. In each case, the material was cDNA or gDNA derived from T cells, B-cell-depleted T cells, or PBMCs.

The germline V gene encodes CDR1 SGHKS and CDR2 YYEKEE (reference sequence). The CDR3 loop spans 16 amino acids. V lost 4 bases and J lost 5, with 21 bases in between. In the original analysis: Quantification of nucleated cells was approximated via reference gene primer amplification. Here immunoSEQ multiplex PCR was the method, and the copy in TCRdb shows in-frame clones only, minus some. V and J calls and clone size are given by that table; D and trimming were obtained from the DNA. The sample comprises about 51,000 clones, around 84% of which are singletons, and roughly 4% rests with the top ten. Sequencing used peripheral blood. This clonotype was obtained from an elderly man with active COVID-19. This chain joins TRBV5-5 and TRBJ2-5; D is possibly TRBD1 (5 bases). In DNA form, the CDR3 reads TGTGCCAGCAGCCCCCCCGCACAGGTTCTGGGGGAGACCCAGTACTTC. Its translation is CASSPPAQVLGETQYF.